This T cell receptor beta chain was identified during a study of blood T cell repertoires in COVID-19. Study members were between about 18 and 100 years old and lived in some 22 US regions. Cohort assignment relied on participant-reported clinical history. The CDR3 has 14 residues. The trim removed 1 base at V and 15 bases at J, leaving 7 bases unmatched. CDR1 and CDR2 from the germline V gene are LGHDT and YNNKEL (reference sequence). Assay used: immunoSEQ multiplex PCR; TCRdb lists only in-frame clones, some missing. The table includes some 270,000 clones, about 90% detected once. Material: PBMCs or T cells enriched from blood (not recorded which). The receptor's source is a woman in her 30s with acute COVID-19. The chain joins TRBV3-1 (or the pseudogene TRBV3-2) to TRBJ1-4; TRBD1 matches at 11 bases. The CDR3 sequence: CASSQAGTGGILFF. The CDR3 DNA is TGTGCCAGCAGCCAAGCCGGGACAGGGGGTATATTGTTTTTT.